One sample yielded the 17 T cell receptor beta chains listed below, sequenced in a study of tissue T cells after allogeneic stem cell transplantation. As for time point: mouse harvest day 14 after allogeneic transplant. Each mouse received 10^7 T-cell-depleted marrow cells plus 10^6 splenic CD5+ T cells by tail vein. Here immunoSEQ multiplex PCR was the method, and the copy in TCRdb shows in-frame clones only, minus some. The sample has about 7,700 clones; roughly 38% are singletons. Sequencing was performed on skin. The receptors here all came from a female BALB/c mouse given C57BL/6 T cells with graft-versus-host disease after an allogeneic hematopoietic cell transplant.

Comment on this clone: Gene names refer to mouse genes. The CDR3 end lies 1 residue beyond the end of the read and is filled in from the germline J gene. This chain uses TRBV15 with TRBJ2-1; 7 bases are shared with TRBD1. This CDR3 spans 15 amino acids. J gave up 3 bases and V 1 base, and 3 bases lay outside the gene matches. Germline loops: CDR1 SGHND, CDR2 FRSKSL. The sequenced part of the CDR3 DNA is TGTGCCAGCAGTTTAGATCAGGGGGTCTATGCTGAGCAGTTC. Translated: CASSLDQGVYAEQF. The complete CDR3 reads CASSLDQGVYAEQFF. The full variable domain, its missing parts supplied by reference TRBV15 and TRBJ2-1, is DAGVTQTPRHEVAEKGQTIILKCEPVSGHNDLFWYRQTKIQGLELLSYFRSKSLMEDGGAFKDRFKAEMLNSSFSTLKIQPTEPKDSAVYLCASSLDQGVYAEQFFGPGTRLTVL.

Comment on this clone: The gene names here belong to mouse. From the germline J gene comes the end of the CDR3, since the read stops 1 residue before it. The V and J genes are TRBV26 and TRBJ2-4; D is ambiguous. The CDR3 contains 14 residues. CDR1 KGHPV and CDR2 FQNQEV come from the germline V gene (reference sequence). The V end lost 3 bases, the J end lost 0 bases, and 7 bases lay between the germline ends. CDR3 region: CASSLVGSQNTLYF. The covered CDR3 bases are TGTGCCAGCAGTCTAGTGGGCAGTCAAAACACCTTGTAC.

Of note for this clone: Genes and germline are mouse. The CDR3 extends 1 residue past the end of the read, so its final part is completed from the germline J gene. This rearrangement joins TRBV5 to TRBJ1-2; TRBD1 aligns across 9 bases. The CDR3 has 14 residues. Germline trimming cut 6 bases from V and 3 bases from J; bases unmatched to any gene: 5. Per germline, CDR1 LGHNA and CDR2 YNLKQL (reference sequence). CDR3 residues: CASSPGQGYSDYTF. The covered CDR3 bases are TGTGCCAGCAGTCCGGGACAGGGATACTCCGACTACACC.

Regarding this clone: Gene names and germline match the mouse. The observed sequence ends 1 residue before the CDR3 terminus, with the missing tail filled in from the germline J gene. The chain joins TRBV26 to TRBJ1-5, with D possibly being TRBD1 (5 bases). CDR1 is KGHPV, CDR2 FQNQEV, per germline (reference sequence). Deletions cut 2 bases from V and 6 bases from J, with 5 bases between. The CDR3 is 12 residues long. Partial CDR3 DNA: TGTGCCAGCAGTCTGGGGGGCCAGGCTCCGCTT. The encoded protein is CASSLGGQAPL. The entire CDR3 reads CASSLGGQAPLF.

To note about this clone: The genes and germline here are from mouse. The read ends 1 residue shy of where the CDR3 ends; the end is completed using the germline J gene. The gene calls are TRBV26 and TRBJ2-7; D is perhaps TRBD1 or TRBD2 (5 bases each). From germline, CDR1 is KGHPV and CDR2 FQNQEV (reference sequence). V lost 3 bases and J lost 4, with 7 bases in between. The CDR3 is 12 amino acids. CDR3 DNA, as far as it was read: TGTGCCAGCAGTCTACGGGGGTATGAACAGTAC. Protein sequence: CASSLRGYEQY. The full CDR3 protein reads CASSLRGYEQYF.

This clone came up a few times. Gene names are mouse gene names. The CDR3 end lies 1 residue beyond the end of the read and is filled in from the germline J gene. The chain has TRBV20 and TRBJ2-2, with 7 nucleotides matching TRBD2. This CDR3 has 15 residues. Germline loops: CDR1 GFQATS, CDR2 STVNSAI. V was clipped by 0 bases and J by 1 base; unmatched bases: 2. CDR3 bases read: TGTGGTGCTAGGGAGGGGGGGAAAAACACCGGGCAGCTCTAC. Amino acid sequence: CGAREGGKNTGQLY. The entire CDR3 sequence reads CGAREGGKNTGQLYF.

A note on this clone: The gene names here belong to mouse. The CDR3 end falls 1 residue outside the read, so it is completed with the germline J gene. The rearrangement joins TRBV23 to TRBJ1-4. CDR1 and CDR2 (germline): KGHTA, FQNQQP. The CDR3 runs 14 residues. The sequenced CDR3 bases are TGCTCCAGCAGTCAGGGGTCCTCCAACGAAAGATTATTT. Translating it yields CSSSQGSSNERLF. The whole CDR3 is CSSSQGSSNERLFF.

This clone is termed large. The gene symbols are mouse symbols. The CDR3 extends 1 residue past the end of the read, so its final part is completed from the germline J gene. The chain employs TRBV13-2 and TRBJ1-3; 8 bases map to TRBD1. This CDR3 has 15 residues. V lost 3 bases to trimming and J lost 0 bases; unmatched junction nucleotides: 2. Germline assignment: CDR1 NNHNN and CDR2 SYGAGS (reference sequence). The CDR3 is CASGGGQDSGNTLYF. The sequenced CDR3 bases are TGTGCCAGCGGTGGGGGACAGGATTCTGGAAATACGCTCTAT.

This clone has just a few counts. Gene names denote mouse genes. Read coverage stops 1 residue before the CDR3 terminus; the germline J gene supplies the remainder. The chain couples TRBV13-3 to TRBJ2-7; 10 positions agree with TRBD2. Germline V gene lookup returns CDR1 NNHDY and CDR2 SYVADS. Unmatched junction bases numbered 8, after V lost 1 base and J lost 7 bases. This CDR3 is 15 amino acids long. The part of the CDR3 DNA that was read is TGTGCCAGCAGTGATTCTGGGGGGGCGCATGGGGAACAGTAC. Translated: CASSDSGGAHGEQY. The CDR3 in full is CASSDSGGAHGEQYF.

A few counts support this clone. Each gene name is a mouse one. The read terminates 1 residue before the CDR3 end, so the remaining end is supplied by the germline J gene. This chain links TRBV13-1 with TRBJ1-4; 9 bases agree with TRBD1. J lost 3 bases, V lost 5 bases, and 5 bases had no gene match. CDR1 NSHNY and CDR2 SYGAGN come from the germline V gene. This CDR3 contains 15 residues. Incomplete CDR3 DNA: TGTGCCAGCAGGCCACAGGGGGCGGCCAACGAAAGATTATTT. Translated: CASRPQGAANERLF. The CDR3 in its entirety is CASRPQGAANERLFF.

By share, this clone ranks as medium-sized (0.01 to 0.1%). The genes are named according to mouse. The sequenced CDR3 bases are TGCACCTGCAGTGCAGACAGGGGGGAGAAGAACAACCAGGCTCCGCTT. Its translation is CTCSADRGEKNNQAPL. The CDR3 reads in full as CTCSADRGEKNNQAPLF. The genes are TRBV1 and TRBJ1-5; 7 nucleotides align to TRBD1. The CDR3 extends 1 residue past the end of the read, so its final part is completed from the germline J gene. Germline CDR1 and CDR2: NSQYPW and LRSPGD (reference sequence). The CDR3 is 17 residues long. The junction had 6 bases not matched to a gene; V was cut back by 0 bases and J by 1 base.

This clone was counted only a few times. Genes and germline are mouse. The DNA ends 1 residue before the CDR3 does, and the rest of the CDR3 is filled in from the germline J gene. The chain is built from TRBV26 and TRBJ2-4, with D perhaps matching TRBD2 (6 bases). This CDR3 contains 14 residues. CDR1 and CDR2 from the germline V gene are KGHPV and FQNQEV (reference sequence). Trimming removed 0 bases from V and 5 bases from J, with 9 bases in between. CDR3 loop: CASSLSFWGNTLYF. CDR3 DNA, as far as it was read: TGTGCCAGCAGTCTGTCGTTCTGGGGAAACACCTTGTAC.

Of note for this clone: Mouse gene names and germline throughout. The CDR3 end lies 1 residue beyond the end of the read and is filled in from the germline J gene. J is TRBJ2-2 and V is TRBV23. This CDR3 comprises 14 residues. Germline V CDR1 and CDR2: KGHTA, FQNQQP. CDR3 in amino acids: CSSSQGGNTGQLYF. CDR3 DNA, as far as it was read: TGCTCCAGCAGTCAAGGCGGGAACACCGGGCAGCTCTAC.

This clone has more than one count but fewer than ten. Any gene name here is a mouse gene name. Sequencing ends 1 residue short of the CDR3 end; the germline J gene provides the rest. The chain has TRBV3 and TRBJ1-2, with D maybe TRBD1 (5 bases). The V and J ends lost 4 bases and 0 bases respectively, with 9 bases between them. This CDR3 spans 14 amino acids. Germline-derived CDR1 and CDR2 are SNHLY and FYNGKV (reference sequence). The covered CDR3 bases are TGTGCCAGCAGCTCAGGACACGCAAACTCCGACTACACC. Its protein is CASSSGHANSDYT. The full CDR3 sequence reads CASSSGHANSDYTF.

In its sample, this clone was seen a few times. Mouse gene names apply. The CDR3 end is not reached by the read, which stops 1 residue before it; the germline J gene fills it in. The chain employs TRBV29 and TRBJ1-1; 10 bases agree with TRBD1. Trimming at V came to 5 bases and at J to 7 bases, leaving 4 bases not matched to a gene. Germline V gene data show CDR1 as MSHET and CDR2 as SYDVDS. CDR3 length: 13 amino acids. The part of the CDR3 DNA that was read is TGTGCTAGCAGTCCCGGGACAGGGGTAGAAGTCTTC. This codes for CASSPGTGVEVF. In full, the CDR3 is CASSPGTGVEVFF.

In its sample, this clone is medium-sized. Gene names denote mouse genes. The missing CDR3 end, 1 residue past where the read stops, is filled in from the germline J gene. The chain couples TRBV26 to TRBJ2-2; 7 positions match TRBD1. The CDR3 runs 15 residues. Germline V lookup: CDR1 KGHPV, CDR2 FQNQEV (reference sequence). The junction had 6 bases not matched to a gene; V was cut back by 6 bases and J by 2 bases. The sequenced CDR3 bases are TGTGCCAGCAGCTTGACAGGGAGGAACACCGGGCAGCTCTAC. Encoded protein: CASSLTGRNTGQLY. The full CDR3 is CASSLTGRNTGQLYF. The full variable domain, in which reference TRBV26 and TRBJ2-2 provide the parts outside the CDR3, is NSKVIQTPRYLVKGQGQKAKMRCIPEKGHPVVFWYQQNKNNEFKFLINFQNQEVLQQIDMTEKRFSAECPSNSPCSLEIQSSEAGDSALYLCASSLTGRNTGQLYFGEGSKLTVL.

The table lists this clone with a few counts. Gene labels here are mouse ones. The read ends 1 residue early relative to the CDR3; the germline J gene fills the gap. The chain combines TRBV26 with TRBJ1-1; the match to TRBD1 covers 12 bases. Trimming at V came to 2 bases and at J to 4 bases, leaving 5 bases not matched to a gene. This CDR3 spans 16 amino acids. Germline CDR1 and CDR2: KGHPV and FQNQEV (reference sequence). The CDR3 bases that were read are TGTGCCAGCAGTCTGGGGACAGGGGGCCGGGGCACAGAAGTCTTC. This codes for CASSLGTGGRGTEVF. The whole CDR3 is CASSLGTGGRGTEVFF. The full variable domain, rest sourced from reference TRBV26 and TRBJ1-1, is NSKVIQTPRYLVKGQGQKAKMRCIPEKGHPVVFWYQQNKNNEFKFLINFQNQEVLQQIDMTEKRFSAECPSNSPCSLEIQSSEAGDSALYLCASSLGTGGRGTEVFFGKGTRLTVV.